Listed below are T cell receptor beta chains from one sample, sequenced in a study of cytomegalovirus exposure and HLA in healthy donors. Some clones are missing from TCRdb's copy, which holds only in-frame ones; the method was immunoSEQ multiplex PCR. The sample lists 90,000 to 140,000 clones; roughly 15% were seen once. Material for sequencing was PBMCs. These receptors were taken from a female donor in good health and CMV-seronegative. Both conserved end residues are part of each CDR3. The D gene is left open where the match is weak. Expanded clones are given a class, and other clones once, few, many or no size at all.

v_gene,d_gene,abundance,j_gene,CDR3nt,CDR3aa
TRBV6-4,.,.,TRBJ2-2,TGTGCCAGCAGTTCCCGCGTTGGAGCCGGGGAGCTGTTTTTT,CASSSRVGAGELFF
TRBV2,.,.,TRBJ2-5,TGTGCCAGCAGGTACATCGGGAGACATCAAGAGACCCAGTACTTC,CASRYIGRHQETQYF
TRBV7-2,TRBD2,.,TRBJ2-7,TGTGCCAGCAGCTTAGATAATAGCGGGGCCCTCTACGAGCAGTACTTC,CASSLDNSGALYEQYF
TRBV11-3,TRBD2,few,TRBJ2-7,TGTGCCAGCAGCTTAGGCCTAGCGGGGGAGCAGTACTTC,CASSLGLAGEQYF
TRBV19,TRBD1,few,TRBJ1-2,TGTGCCAGTAGTACAGGACAGGGGGCGATGCACTATGGCTACACCTTC,CASSTGQGAMHYGYTF
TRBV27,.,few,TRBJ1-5,TGTGCCAGCAGTTTATTGCCCGCGGCAGCTCAGCCCCAGCATTTT,CASSLLPAAAQPQHF
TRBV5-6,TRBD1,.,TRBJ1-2,TGTGCCAGCAGTTACGCCGGGACAGGGGAGTTTGGCTACACCTTC,CASSYAGTGEFGYTF
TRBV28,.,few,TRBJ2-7,TGTGCCAGCAGTTTAGGGGGGGAGCAGTACTTC,CASSLGGEQYF
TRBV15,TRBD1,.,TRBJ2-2,TGTGCCACCAGCACCATAAAGCCCGCGGACAGGGGAGTTCGCACCGGGGAGCTGTTTTTT,CATSTIKPADRGVRTGELFF
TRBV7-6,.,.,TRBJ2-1,TGTGCCAGCAGCACTAGGGAGAGCTCGGAGCAGTTCTTC,CASSTRESSEQFF
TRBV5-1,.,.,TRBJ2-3,TGCGCCAGCAGCCTTGAATCTAGCTCGGATACGCAGTATTTT,CASSLESSSDTQYF
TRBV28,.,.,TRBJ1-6,TGTGCCAGCACCCCGGGCGGGGGCCATAATTCACCCCTCCACTTT,CASTPGGGHNSPLHF
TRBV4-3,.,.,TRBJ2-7,TGCGCCAGCCCGGGGTTCCCTGAAGAGCAGTACTTC,CASPGFPEEQYF
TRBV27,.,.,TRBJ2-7,TGTGCCAGCAGTTTAGGGGACTTCCACCTCCGCGAGCAGTACTTC,CASSLGDFHLREQYF
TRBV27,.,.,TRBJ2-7,TGTGCCTCGAAAAGGACCCGGGGAGGTGAGCAGTACTTC,CASKRTRGGEQYF
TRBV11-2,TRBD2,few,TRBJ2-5,TGTGCCAGCAGCTCAAGGACTAGCCTCGGGGAGACCCAGTACTTC,CASSSRTSLGETQYF
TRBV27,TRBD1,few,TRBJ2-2,TGTGCCAGCAAAGGTGGACAGGGGGCCGGGGAGCTGTTTTTT,CASKGGQGAGELFF
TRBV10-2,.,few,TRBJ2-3,TGCGCCAGCAGTGAGGGTAGAACAGGTAGCACAGATACGCAGTATTTT,CASSEGRTGSTDTQYF
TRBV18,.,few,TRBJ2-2,TGTGCCAGCTCATCACAAGCAGGGGAGCTGTTTTTT,CASSSQAGELFF
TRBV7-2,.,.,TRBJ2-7,TGTGCCAGCACCGACACAGGGCCGGGCCACGAGCAGTACTTC,CASTDTGPGHEQYF
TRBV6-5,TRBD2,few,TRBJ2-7,TGTGCCAGCAGTGGGGGACTATTCCAGTACTTC,CASSGGLFQYF
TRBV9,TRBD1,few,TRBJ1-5,TGTGCCAGCAGCGTAGGGGACAGGACGCAGCCCCAGCATTTT,CASSVGDRTQPQHF
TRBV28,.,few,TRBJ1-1,TGTGCCAGCAGGGCAGGACTGATTAACACTGAAGCTTTCTTT,CASRAGLINTEAFF
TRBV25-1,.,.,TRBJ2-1,TGTGCCAGCAGTGAAGGGCCTATCACCTACAATGAGCAGTTCTTC,CASSEGPITYNEQFF
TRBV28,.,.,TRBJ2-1,TGTGCCAGCGAGGCAGGGGCTATGGGTGAGCAGTTCTTC,CASEAGAMGEQFF
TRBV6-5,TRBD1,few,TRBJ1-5,TGTGCCAGCAGCCAAGACAGGGCTCAGCCCCAGCATTTT,CASSQDRAQPQHF
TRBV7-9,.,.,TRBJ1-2,TGTGCCAGCAGCTTAGTTCGCCTAGGCTACACCTTC,CASSLVRLGYTF
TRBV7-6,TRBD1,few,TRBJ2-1,TGTGCCAGCAGCTCGCGGACAGGCAGCCGGTTCTTC,CASSSRTGSRFF
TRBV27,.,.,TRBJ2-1,TGTGCCAGCAGTTCCCCCCTGAGTGAGCAGTTCTTC,CASSSPLSEQFF
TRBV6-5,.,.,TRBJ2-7,TGTGCCAGCAGCCAGGTTTCCGGTTCCTCGGGGGAGCAGTACTTC,CASSQVSGSSGEQYF
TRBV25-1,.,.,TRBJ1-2,TGTGCCAGCAGTGAATCAGGTCGAGGCTACACCTTC,CASSESGRGYTF
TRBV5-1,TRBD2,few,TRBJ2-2,TGCGCCAGCAGCCGTGGGACTAGCGGGATAAGTGGGGAGCTGTTTTTT,CASSRGTSGISGELFF
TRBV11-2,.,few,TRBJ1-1,TGTGCCAGCAGCTCGGGACTGACGAACACTGAAGCTTTCTTT,CASSSGLTNTEAFF